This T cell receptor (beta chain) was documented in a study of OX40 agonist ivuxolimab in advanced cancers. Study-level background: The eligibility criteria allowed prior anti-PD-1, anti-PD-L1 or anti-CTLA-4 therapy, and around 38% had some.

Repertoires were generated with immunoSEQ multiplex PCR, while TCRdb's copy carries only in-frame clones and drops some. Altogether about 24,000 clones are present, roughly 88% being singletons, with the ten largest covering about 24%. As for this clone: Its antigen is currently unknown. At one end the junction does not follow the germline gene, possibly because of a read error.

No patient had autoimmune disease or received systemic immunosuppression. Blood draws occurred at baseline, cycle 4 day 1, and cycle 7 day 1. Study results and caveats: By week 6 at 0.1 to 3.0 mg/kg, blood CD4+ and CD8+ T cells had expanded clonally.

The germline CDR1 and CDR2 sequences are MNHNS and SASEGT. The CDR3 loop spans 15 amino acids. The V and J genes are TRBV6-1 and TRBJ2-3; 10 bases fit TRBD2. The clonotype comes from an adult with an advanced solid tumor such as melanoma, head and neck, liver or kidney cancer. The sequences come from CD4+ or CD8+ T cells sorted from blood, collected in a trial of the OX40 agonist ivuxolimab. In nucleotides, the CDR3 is TGTGCCAGCAGCGAAGCGGGAGGGCCTGCAGATACGCAGTATTTT. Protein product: CASSEAGGPADTQYF.